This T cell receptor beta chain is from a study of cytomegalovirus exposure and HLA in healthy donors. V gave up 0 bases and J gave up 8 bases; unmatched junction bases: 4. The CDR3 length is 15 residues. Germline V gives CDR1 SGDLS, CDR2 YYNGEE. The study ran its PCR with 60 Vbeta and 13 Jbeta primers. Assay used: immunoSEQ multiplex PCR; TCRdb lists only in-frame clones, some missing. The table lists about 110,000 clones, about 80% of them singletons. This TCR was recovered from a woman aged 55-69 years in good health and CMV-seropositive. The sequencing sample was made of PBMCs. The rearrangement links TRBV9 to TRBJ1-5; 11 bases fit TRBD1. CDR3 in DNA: TGTGCCAGCAGCGTAGGAGGACAGGGGGCTGAGCCCCAGCATTTT. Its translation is CASSVGGQGAEPQHF.